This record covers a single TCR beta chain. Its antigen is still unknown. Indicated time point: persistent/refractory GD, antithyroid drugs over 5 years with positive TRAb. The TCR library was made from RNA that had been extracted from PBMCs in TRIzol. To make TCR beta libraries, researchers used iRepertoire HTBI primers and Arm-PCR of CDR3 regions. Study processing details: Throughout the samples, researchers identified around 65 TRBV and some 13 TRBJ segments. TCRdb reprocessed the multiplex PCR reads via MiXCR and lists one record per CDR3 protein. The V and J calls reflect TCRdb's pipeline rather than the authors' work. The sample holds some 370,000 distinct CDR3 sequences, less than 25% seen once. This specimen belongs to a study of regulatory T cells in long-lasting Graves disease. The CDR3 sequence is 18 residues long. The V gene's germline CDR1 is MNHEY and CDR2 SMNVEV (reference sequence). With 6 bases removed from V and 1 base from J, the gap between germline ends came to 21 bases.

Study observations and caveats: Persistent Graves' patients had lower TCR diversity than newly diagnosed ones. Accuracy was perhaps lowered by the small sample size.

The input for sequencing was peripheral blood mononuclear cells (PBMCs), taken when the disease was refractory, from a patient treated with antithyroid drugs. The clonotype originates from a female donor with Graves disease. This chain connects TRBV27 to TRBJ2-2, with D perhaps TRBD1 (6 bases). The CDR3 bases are TGTGCCAGCAGGCGCCTGACAATGGGGGCCCTGAACACCGGGGAGCTGTTTTTT. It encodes CASRRLTMGALNTGELFF.